The 13 T cell receptor beta chains given below trace back to one sample, sequenced in a study of blood T cells in healthy people across ages. Primers used in a second PCR of about 6 to 11 cycles were a sample-barcoded 5' primer and a J-beta primer mix. TCRdb called the 5' RACE reads again in MiXCR, with one record for every CDR3 protein. The sample consists of some 700,000 distinct CDR3 sequences, 35% to 45% of them appearing once. The sequenced sample consisted of blood. The receptor set was obtained from a woman in her sixties in good health.

The gene calls are TRBV10-3 and TRBJ1-2, with D unresolved. The length of the CDR3 is 15 residues. Germline V CDR1 and CDR2: ENHRY, SYGVKD. The V and J ends lost 3 bases and 4 bases respectively, with 15 bases between them. CDR3 sequence reads: CAISEPGGGLYGYTF. For the CDR3, the DNA is TGTGCCATCAGTGAACCGGGCGGTGGACTCTATGGCTACACCTTC.

V and J are TRBV4-2 and TRBJ2-7; TRBD2 agrees at 10 bases. V lost 3 bases and J lost 0; bases outside the gene matches: 5. The CDR3 is 16 residues long. Germline V gene sequence: CDR1 LGHNA, CDR2 YNFKEQ. This CDR3 is CASSQGLAGVSYEQYF. The CDR3 bases are TGTGCCAGCAGCCAGGGGCTAGCGGGGGTCTCCTACGAGCAGTACTTC.

The gene calls are TRBV18 and TRBJ2-5; no firm D call. V lost 6 bases to trimming and J lost 5 bases, with 13 bases between them. Germline-derived CDR1 and CDR2 are KGHSH and LQKENI. The CDR3 totals 13 residues. Written as DNA, the CDR3 is TGTGCCAGCTCCCCCAGTCCGAAGGAGACCCAGTACTTC. It translates to CASSPSPKETQYF.

This clonotype was picked up a small number of times. CDR3 amino acids: CASSDSLNNEQFF. For the CDR3, the DNA is TGCGCCAGCTCGGACTCATTAAACAATGAGCAGTTCTTC. V and J are TRBV5-1 and TRBJ2-1, with TRBD2 as a possible D gene (5 bases). V lost 7 bases and J lost 5, with 13 bases in between. This CDR3 is built from 13 residues. Germline CDR1 and CDR2: SGHRS and YFSETQ.

About this clonotype itself: A much larger clone differs from this one at a single base, so this may be a read error. The chain couples TRBV20-1 to TRBJ2-1; 13 bases line up with TRBD2. Looked up from germline, CDR1 is DFQATT and CDR2 is SNEGSKA (reference sequence). The CDR3 has 14 amino acids. The junction had 8 bases not matched to a gene; V was cut back by 5 bases and J by 10 bases. CDR3: CSAGLAGASYEQFF. CDR3 coding DNA: TGCAGTGCTGGACTAGCGGGAGCGTCCTACGAGCAGTTCTTC.

The chain links TRBV20-1 to TRBJ1-2; a possible D gene is TRBD1 (6 bases). The CDR3 length is 11 residues. Looked up from germline, CDR1 is DFQATT and CDR2 is SNEGSKA (reference sequence). The V and J ends lost 3 bases and 7 bases respectively, with 9 bases between them. The CDR3 is CSASTGTGYTF. The CDR3 coding sequence is TGCAGTGCTAGTACAGGGACTGGCTACACCTTC.

Only a few counts were recorded for this clonotype. This chain joins TRBV12-3 or TRBV12-4 and TRBJ2-7; the match to TRBD2 covers 12 bases. J was trimmed by 6 bases and V by 5 bases; bases with no gene match: 14. The CDR3 totals 17 residues. The DNA of the CDR3 is TGTGCCAGCAGTACCCGACTAGCGGGGGCTGGGTCTCCCGAGCAGTACTTC. Translated, it gives CASSTRLAGAGSPEQYF.

The chain employs TRBV30 and TRBJ1-2, with D perhaps matching TRBD1 (5 bases). The CDR3 runs 16 residues. In germline, CDR1 is GTSNPN, CDR2 SVGIG (reference sequence). V was shortened by 5 bases and J by 0 bases, with 19 bases between the two germline ends. CDR3 DNA: TGTGCCTGGCTCCCTTGGGGGGGACTAGCTAACTATGGCTACACCTTC. As protein: CAWLPWGGLANYGYTF.

The chain joins TRBV6-6 to TRBJ2-1, with 11 bases lining up with TRBD1. The CDR3 spans 15 residues. Germline values: CDR1 MNHNY, CDR2 SVGAGI (reference sequence). J was trimmed by 4 bases and V by 8 bases; bases with no gene match: 7. In DNA form, the CDR3 reads TGTGCCAGCCAGGCGGGGACAGGGGGTTACAATGAGCAGTTCTTC. Residues: CASQAGTGGYNEQFF.

The chain is built from TRBV4-2 and TRBJ2-7; D not resolved. Trimming removed 1 base from V and 0 bases from J, with 10 bases in between. The CDR3 contains 15 residues. The germline V gene encodes CDR1 LGHNA and CDR2 YNFKEQ. CDR3 amino acids: CASSQGSPPSYEQYF. CDR3 sequence (DNA): TGTGCCAGCAGCCAAGGGAGTCCGCCCTCCTACGAGCAGTACTTC.

The chain employs TRBV28 and TRBJ2-1; 7 bases are shared with TRBD1. The CDR3 runs to 14 residues. CDR1 is MDHEN and CDR2 is SYDVKM in the germline V gene. Trimming removed 6 bases from V and 5 bases from J; junction bases left unmatched: 7. CDR3 DNA: TGTGCCAGCAGATTCGGGACAGAGAACAATGAGCAGTTCTTC. Amino acids: CASRFGTENNEQFF.

This clonotype appeared a single time. J is TRBJ2-2 and V is TRBV20-1, with D perhaps given as TRBD1 or TRBD2 (5 bases each). Trimming stripped 0 bases from V and 7 bases from J, with 15 bases between. Germline CDR1 DFQATT, CDR2 SNEGSKA (reference sequence). CDR3 length: 15 amino acids. The CDR3 is CSARDWGGLNGELFF. CDR3 nucleotide sequence: TGCAGTGCTAGAGATTGGGGCGGACTCAACGGGGAGCTGTTTTTT.

This sequence joins TRBV9 and TRBJ2-5, with a weak D call TRBD2 (6 bases). CDR3 length: 15 amino acids. Trimming cost V 0 bases and J 11 bases, with 20 bases left between them. Germline CDR1 reads SGDLS; CDR2 reads YYNGEE. The CDR3, as DNA: TGTGCCAGCAGCGTAGGCCCTGGGACTCACAATGAGCAGTACTTC. Its protein product is CASSVGPGTHNEQYF. Supplemented by reference TRBV9 and TRBJ2-5, the full variable domain reads DSGVTQTPKHLITATGQRVTLRCSPRSGDLSVYWYQQSLDQGLQFLIQYYNGEERAKGNILERFSAQQFPDLHSELNLSSLELGDSALYFCASSVGPGTHNEQYFGPGTRLLVL.